This TCR beta chain was documented in a study of blood T cell repertoires in COVID-19. Recruits, aged roughly 18 to 95 years, lived in 25 or so US areas. Original handling: Estimated nucleated cell counts came from reference gene primer amplification. Assay used: immunoSEQ multiplex PCR; TCRdb lists only in-frame clones, some missing. The DNA was the basis for D and trimming; V, J and clone size are from that table. This sample yields 350,000 to 400,000 clones, of which 88% are seen a single time; around 0.97% belongs to the top ten. V was clipped by 0 bases and J by 3 bases, with 9 bases between them. The CDR3 spans 15 residues. The germline gives CDR1 SGHTA, CDR2 FQGTGA.

Source material: PBMCs or T cells enriched from blood (not recorded which). The chain employs TRBV7-3 and TRBJ1-5; a weak D match, TRBD1 (6 bases). This TCR was sampled from a woman aged 30 to 39 with acute COVID-19. Written as DNA, the CDR3 is TGTGCCAGCAGCTTAACAGGGGGTAACAATCAGCCCCAGCATTTT. Translation gives CASSLTGGNNQPQHF.